A single sample is the source of the 2 T cell receptor beta chains below, sequenced in a study of cytomegalovirus exposure and HLA in healthy donors. The PCR used 60 Vbeta and 13 Jbeta primers. Sequencing used immunoSEQ multiplex PCR; TCRdb keeps in-frame clones, though not all of them. Its table records some 62,000 clones. The specimen sequenced was PBMCs. These receptors came from a man aged 25-45 years in good health and CMV-seropositive.

V and J are TRBV5-6 and TRBJ2-3; 8 bases match TRBD1. Trimming at V came to 0 bases and at J to 3 bases, leaving 6 bases not matched to a gene. This CDR3 contains 16 residues. Germline V lookup: CDR1 SGHDT, CDR2 YYEEEE. CDR3 DNA sequence: TGTGCCAGCAGCTTGGCTCTGGACAGGGAGACAGATACGCAGTATTTT. Residues: CASSLALDRETDTQYF.

The V gene is TRBV7-2, the J gene TRBJ2-1, with 7 bases aligning to TRBD2. V was pared by 0 bases and J by 5 bases, with 1 base of the junction left unmatched. Germline V CDR1 and CDR2: SGHTA, FQGNSA. The CDR3 has 14 amino acids. CDR3 sequence (DNA): TGTGCCAGCAGCTTAGCCGGGGGGAACAATGAGCAGTTCTTC. Its translation is CASSLAGGNNEQFF.